The sequence of this T cell receptor beta chain was determined in a study of beta chain features in type 1 diabetes. V was pared by 0 bases and J by 4 bases, with 13 bases between. In germline, CDR1 is SGHKS, CDR2 YYEKEE (reference sequence). The CDR3 has 15 amino acids. The authors reverse transcribed all of the isolated RNA, so sequencing captured expressed TCRB transcripts. Measured with immunoSEQ multiplex PCR; TCRdb has only the in-frame clones, and not every one. Of some 300,000 clones listed, roughly 8% are singletons. Researchers reported sorting CD4+ naive, central memory, regulatory and stem cell-like memory cells via CD45RO/CCR7/CD25/CD127/CD95/CD27.

The receptor was derived from a woman aged 18-29 years in good health. This chain uses TRBV5-5 with TRBJ2-5, with D possibly being TRBD2 (6 bases). The material sequenced was central memory CD4+ T cells from blood. CDR3 residues: CASSLGQWRGETQYF. The DNA of the CDR3 is TGTGCCAGCAGCTTGGGACAGTGGAGGGGAGAGACCCAGTACTTC.